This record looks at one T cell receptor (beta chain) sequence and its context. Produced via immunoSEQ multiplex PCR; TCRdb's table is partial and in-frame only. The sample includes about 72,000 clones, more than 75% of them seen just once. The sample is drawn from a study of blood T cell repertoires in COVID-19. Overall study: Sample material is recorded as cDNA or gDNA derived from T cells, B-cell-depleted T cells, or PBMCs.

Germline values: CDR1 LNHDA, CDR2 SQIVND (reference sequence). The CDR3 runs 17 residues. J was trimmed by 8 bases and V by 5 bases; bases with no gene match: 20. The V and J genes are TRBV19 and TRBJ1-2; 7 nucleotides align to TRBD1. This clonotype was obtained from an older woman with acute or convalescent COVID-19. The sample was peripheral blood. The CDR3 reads CASSGYRDSAVSGGYTF. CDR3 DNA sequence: TGTGCCAGTAGTGGGTACCGGGACAGCGCCGTCTCGGGCGGCTACACCTTC.